Each of the 7 T cell receptor beta chains below was sequenced from the same sample in a study of vaccination effects on CD4 cells after COVID-19. Researchers isolated CD4+ T cells once 9 to 11 days of culture had elapsed. According to PCR results, the person was infected with SARS-CoV-2 between March and December 2020. Each participant was given two doses of one vaccine (BNT162b2 or mRNA-1273). Some clones are missing from TCRdb's copy, which holds only in-frame ones; the method was immunoSEQ multiplex PCR. In the table there are tens of thousands of clones, over 60% of which are singletons. These receptors have no known antigen. The source material was CD4+ T cells from PBMCs cultured without peptide, sampled after COVID-19 vaccination. All receptors come from a human donor who had a prior SARS-CoV-2 infection.

This chain uses TRBV4-1 with TRBJ2-3; no reliable D call. The CDR3 totals 14 residues. V dropped 8 bases and J dropped 0 bases, with 12 bases sitting between them. Germline values: CDR1 MGHRA, CDR2 YSYEKL. The CDR3, as DNA: TGCGCCAGCCGAAATGCGGCTAGCACAGATACGCAGTATTTT. As protein: CASRNAASTDTQYF.

The genes are TRBV10-3 and TRBJ1-1; D is undetermined. This CDR3 spans 13 amino acids. CDR1 is ENHRY, CDR2 SYGVKD, per germline. The ends were cut back, 7 bases at V and 4 bases at J, with 13 bases in the middle. This CDR3 is CAIIVVGSTEAFF. The CDR3 nucleotides are TGTGCCATCATTGTAGTCGGGTCCACTGAAGCTTTCTTT.

This chain links TRBV5-1 with TRBJ1-2, with 7 bases that match TRBD1. The CDR3 has 14 residues. CDR1 and CDR2 (germline): SGHRS, YFSETQ. V was pared by 4 bases and J by 7 bases, with 10 bases of the junction left unmatched. For the CDR3, the DNA is TGCGCCAGCAGCCAACGAGGAGGGGGCGGTGGCTACACCTTC. This sequence encodes CASSQRGGGGGYTF.

The V and J genes are TRBV11-3 and TRBJ2-7, with D possibly TRBD2 on 6 matching bases. Deletions cut 3 bases from V and 6 bases from J, with 15 bases between. Germline-derived CDR1 and CDR2 are SGHNT and YENEEA. The CDR3 extends over 14 amino acids. The CDR3, as DNA: TGTGCCAGCAGCTTGGTTGCGGGACCCTTCGAGCAGTACTTC. Translated: CASSLVAGPFEQYF.

This clone has only a few counts. The rearrangement links TRBV27 to TRBJ1-2; no firm D call. The V gene's germline CDR1 is MNHEY and CDR2 SMNVEV (reference sequence). CDR3 size: 14 residues. With 10 bases removed from V and 7 bases from J, the gap between germline ends came to 22 bases. The CDR3 region has the DNA TGTGCCACCCTCTCGGATCCCGGGAAGGGTGGCTACACCTTC. Translating it yields CATLSDPGKGGYTF.

The rearrangement joins TRBV18 to TRBJ2-1; 8 bases fit TRBD1. The CDR3 length is 14 residues. J was trimmed by 4 bases and V by 6 bases; bases with no gene match: 5. Germline assignment: CDR1 KGHSH and CDR2 LQKENI. The DNA of the CDR3 is TGTGCCAGCTCGTCAGGACAGGGATACAATGAGCAGTTCTTC. Translated, it gives CASSSGQGYNEQFF.

The chain employs TRBV5-6 and TRBJ1-5; no firm D call. The CDR3 sequence is 16 residues long. The ends were cut back, 0 bases at V and 7 bases at J, with 17 bases in the middle. Germline V lookup: CDR1 SGHDT, CDR2 YYEEEE. The CDR3 DNA reads TGTGCCAGCAGCTTGGCTGTCTCGGGAGTTGGCCAGCCCCAGCATTTT. It encodes CASSLAVSGVGQPQHF.